These 9 T cell receptor beta chains originate from one sample sequenced in a study of blood T cell repertoires in COVID-19. Libraries were prepared by immunoSEQ multiplex PCR; TCRdb keeps only in-frame clonotypes and omits some of them. This sample has a few hundred thousand clones, with around nine tenths found just once. Sequencing was performed on PBMCs or T cells enriched from blood (not recorded which). All receptors derive from a woman aged 60 to 75 in a cohort exposed to, infected with or recovered from COVID-19 (not recorded which).

The chain has TRBV5-1 and TRBJ2-1; D perhaps matches TRBD1 (5 bases). Germline V gene data show CDR1 as SGHRS and CDR2 as YFSETQ. The V end was cut by 3 bases, the J end by 6 bases, with 13 bases between. The CDR3 loop spans 14 amino acids. CDR3 DNA sequence: TGCGCCAGCAGCTGGGGCTTTATTAGCAATGAGCAGTTCTTC. Its protein product is CASSWGFISNEQFF.

The CDR3 DNA reads TGTGCCAGCAGCCAAGGCAGGGTCGGGACTGAAGCTTTCTTT. This gives the protein CASSQGRVGTEAFF. This chain links TRBV3-1 (or the pseudogene TRBV3-2) with TRBJ1-1; tentative D call: TRBD1 (5 bases). Between the trimmed V and J ends, which lost 1 base and 5 bases, there was a span of 11 bases. The germline V gene has CDR1 LGHDT and CDR2 YNNKEL (reference sequence). The CDR3 is made up of 14 amino acids.

The chain combines TRBV15 with TRBJ2-7; TRBD1 agrees at 7 bases. The CDR3 totals 15 residues. Losses at the gene ends were 8 bases for V and 4 bases for J; bases not matched to a gene: 14. From germline, CDR1 is LNHNV and CDR2 YYDKDF (reference sequence). CDR3 protein: CATADLRGRGYEQYF. The DNA for the CDR3 is TGTGCCACCGCTGACCTACGGGGCAGGGGGTACGAGCAGTACTTC.

This chain connects TRBV13 to TRBJ2-3; the D gene is possibly TRBD1 (5 bases). Germline loops: CDR1 PRHDT, CDR2 FYEKMQ (reference sequence). V gave up 5 bases and J gave up 6 bases, with 24 bases separating them. The CDR3 covers 17 residues. CDR3 amino acids: CASSIPSWGRVRDTQYF. The DNA of the CDR3 is TGTGCCAGCAGCATCCCCAGTTGGGGCAGGGTGAGGGATACGCAGTATTTT.

The chain is built from TRBV7-9 and TRBJ2-7; 9 bases are a match to TRBD1. The germline gives CDR1 SEHNR, CDR2 FQNEAQ (reference sequence). J lost 6 bases, V lost 2 bases, and 5 bases had no gene match. This CDR3 spans 14 amino acids. The CDR3 coding sequence is TGTGCCAGCAGCTTACCCGGGACAGGGCGCGAGCAGTACTTC. Amino acids: CASSLPGTGREQYF.

Written as DNA, the CDR3 is TGTGCCAGCAGTTTATTGATAGCGGGAGCTTACGAGCAGTACTTC. Translation: CASSLLIAGAYEQYF. The J gene is TRBJ2-7, the V gene TRBV28, with 9 bases lining up with TRBD2. Germline values: CDR1 MDHEN, CDR2 SYDVKM. This CDR3 region has 15 residues. The V segment lost 1 base and the J segment 4 bases; nucleotides outside the gene matches: 5.

This clone was detected once. V gene TRBV7-2 combines with J gene TRBJ2-5, with TRBD1 as a possible D gene (5 bases). V was cut by 5 bases and J by 0 bases, with 10 bases left in between. Germline assignment: CDR1 SGHTA and CDR2 FQGNSA. The CDR3 consists of 14 residues. CDR3 coding DNA: TGTGCCAGCAGCCTGGACATGTACCAAGAGACCCAGTACTTC. It codes for CASSLDMYQETQYF.

This chain joins TRBV7-9 and TRBJ2-7; D is perhaps TRBD1 or TRBD2 (10 bases each). The CDR3 has 18 amino acids. V was trimmed by 6 bases and J by 2 bases, leaving 26 bases between them. Germline lookup yields CDR1 SEHNR and CDR2 FQNEAQ (reference sequence). CDR3 nucleotide sequence: TGTGCCAGCAGTAGGACAGGGGGAAGTCTAGCGGGAGCCTACGAGCAGTACTTC. Translated: CASSRTGGSLAGAYEQYF.

The gene calls are TRBV18 and TRBJ1-1; D perhaps matches TRBD1 (6 bases). From germline, CDR1 is KGHSH and CDR2 LQKENI. Trimming removed 1 base at V and 4 bases at J, with 10 bases between. The length of the CDR3 is 14 residues. The chain's CDR3 is CASSPQLGATEAFF. The CDR3 DNA sequence: TGTGCCAGCTCACCACAATTGGGGGCCACTGAAGCTTTCTTT.